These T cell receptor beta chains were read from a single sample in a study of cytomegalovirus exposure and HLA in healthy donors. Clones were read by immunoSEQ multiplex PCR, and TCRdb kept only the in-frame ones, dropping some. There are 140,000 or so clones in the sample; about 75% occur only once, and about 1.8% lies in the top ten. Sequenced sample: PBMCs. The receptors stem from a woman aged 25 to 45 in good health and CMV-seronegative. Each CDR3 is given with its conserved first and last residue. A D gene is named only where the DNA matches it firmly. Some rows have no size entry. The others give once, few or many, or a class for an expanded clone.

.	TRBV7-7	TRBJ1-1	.	CASSLAAGTEAFF	TGTGCCAGCAGCTTGGCCGCGGGGACTGAAGCTTTCTTT
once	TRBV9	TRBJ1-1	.	CASSVMSGGNTEAFF	TGTGCCAGCAGCGTAATGTCCGGTGGGAACACTGAAGCTTTCTTT
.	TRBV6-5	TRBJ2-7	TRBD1	CASSYAGTGALYEQYF	TGTGCCAGCAGTTACGCCGGGACAGGGGCCCTCTACGAGCAGTACTTC
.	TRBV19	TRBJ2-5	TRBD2	CASSSPGRGGETQYF	TGTGCCAGTAGTTCTCCCGGGAGGGGAGGGGAGACCCAGTACTTC
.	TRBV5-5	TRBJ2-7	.	CASSSLGQAYEQYF	TGTGCCAGCAGCTCATTGGGACAAGCCTACGAGCAGTACTTC
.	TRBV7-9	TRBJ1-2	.	CSSSSNYGYTF	TGTTCCAGCAGCTCAAACTATGGCTACACCTTC
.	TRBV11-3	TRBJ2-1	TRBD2	CASSFLAGGLNEQFF	TGTGCCAGCAGCTTTCTAGCGGGGGGTCTTAATGAGCAGTTCTTC
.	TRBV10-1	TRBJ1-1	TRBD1	CASRGQGNTEAFF	TGCGCCAGCCGTGGACAGGGGAACACTGAAGCTTTCTTT
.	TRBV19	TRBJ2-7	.	CASSTHPQGGYEQYF	TGTGCCAGTAGTACTCACCCACAGGGGGGGTACGAGCAGTACTTC
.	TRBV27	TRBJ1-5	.	CASSQTDSNQPQHF	TGTGCCAGCAGTCAGACAGATAGCAATCAGCCCCAGCATTTT
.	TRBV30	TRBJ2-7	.	CAWSVADGYYEQYF	TGTGCCTGGAGTGTAGCGGACGGATACTACGAGCAGTACTTC
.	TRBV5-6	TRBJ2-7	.	CASSLAPLGGYEQYF	TGTGCCAGCAGCTTGGCCCCGCTAGGAGGGTACGAGCAGTACTTC
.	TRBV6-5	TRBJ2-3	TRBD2	CASSYFPPGGGQYF	TGTGCCAGCAGTTACTTCCCTCCCGGGGGGGGGCAGTATTTT